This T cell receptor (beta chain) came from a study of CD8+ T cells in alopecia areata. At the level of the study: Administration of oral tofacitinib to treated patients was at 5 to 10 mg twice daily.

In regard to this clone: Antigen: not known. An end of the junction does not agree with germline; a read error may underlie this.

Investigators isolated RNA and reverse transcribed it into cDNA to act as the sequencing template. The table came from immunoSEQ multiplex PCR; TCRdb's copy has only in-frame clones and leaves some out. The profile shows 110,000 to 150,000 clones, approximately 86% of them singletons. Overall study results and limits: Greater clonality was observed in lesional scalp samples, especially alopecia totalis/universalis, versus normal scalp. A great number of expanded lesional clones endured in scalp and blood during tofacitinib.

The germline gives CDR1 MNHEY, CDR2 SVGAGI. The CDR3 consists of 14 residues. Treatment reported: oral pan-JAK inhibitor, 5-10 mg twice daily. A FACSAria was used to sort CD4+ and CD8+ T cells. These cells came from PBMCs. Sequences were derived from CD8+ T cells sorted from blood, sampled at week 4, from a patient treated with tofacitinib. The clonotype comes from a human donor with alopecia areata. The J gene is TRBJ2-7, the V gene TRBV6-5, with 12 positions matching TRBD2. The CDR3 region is CAGSYGTSGYEQYF. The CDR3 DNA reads TGTGCCGGCAGTTACGGGACTAGCGGGTACGAGCAGTACTTC.